This TCR beta chain was retrieved from a study of cytomegalovirus exposure and HLA in healthy donors. Using immunoSEQ multiplex PCR, the repertoire was profiled, and TCRdb retains in-frame clones only, with some absent. This sample carries about 73,000 clones, about 95% of them seen once, and the ten largest clones take 3% to 3.5%. The clonotype comes from a man aged 18-30 years in good health and CMV-seronegative. The sequenced sample consisted of PBMCs.

The DNA of the CDR3 is TGTGCCAGCAGGCTCGGGACAGCAACTAATGAAAAACTGTTTTTT. Translated, it gives CASRLGTATNEKLFF. This rearrangement joins TRBV6-5 to TRBJ1-4; 7 bases map to TRBD1. Germline assignment: CDR1 MNHEY and CDR2 SVGAGI. The V and J ends lost 6 bases and 0 bases, in that order; junction bases with no gene match: 4. The CDR3 length is 15 residues.